This T cell receptor (beta chain) came from a study of blood T cell repertoires in COVID-19 (dated by TCRdb to about 2020). For context, the study as a whole: Samples from collaborators originated in the United States, Italy and Spain and spanned both the acute and convalescent phases of COVID-19. Sample metadata almost always included a de-identified subject ID, COVID-19 status, age in years and sex. Where available, HLA class I and class II types were taken from metadata supplied by the sample provider and were not determined by assay-based typing. The dataset comprised deeply sampled blood TCRbeta repertoires from subjects exposed to, actively infected with, or recovered from COVID-19. The repertoires were released in a freely available public database intended as a resource for research on the immune response to SARS-CoV-2. Samples came from the ongoing ImmuneRACE study (first 160 participants) plus 1,254 subjects from 6 global collaborators. The prospective study material was composed of cDNA or gDNA derived from T cells, B-cell-depleted T cells, or PBMCs.

Remarks on this clone: Its antigen is currently not known. No qualities accompany the bases; no much larger clone lies one base away.

Looking up the germline V gene yields CDR1 MGHRA and CDR2 YSYEKL. The CDR3 measures 14 amino acids from cysteine to phenylalanine. The kept DNA is CDR3 alone, 42 bases in frame from the first base. The V and J ends are trimmed by 0 bases and 3 bases, leaving 9 bases between them. Study-wide conclusions, independent of this receptor: The quantity of clinical and demographic metadata differed by source and by participant and was supplied without curation.

TCRbeta CDR3 regions were amplified from genomic DNA using the immunoSEQ Assay, a bias-controlled multiplex PCR. As for the original processing: Within the assay, amplification of reference gene primers was used to estimate how many nucleated cells each sample contained. To quantify the absolute abundance of each unique TCRbeta CDR3 rearrangement, sequence reads were collapsed and filtered. For each sample, productive Simpson clonality was calculated as the square root of Simpson's diversity index over productive rearrangements. In TCRdb, the immuneACCESS table is reduced to in-frame sequences with V and J assigned. These tables do not hold every clone; where another copy was compared, an unresolved V gene accounts for under half, and the others remain unexplained. The V and J calls and clone size are taken from that table; D and trimming were inferred from the DNA. Recorded for this sample are 1,500 to 2,000 clones; about 88% of them occurred a single time. The top ten hold more than 15% of the sample.

Each collaborating institution followed its own protocols to collect whole blood in K2EDTA tubes. For TCRbeta analysis, collaborators shipped samples as frozen whole blood, isolated PBMCs, or DNA extracted from either of those sample types. The chain links TRBV4-1 with TRBJ2-7, with the D segment identity uncertain. The receptor was derived from a man between 65 and 79 years old with active COVID-19. The material sequenced was peripheral blood. The encoded CDR3 is CASSQDPSLYEQYF. The nucleotide sequence reads as follows: TGCGCCAGCAGCCAAGATCCCTCCCTCTACGAGCAGTACTTC.